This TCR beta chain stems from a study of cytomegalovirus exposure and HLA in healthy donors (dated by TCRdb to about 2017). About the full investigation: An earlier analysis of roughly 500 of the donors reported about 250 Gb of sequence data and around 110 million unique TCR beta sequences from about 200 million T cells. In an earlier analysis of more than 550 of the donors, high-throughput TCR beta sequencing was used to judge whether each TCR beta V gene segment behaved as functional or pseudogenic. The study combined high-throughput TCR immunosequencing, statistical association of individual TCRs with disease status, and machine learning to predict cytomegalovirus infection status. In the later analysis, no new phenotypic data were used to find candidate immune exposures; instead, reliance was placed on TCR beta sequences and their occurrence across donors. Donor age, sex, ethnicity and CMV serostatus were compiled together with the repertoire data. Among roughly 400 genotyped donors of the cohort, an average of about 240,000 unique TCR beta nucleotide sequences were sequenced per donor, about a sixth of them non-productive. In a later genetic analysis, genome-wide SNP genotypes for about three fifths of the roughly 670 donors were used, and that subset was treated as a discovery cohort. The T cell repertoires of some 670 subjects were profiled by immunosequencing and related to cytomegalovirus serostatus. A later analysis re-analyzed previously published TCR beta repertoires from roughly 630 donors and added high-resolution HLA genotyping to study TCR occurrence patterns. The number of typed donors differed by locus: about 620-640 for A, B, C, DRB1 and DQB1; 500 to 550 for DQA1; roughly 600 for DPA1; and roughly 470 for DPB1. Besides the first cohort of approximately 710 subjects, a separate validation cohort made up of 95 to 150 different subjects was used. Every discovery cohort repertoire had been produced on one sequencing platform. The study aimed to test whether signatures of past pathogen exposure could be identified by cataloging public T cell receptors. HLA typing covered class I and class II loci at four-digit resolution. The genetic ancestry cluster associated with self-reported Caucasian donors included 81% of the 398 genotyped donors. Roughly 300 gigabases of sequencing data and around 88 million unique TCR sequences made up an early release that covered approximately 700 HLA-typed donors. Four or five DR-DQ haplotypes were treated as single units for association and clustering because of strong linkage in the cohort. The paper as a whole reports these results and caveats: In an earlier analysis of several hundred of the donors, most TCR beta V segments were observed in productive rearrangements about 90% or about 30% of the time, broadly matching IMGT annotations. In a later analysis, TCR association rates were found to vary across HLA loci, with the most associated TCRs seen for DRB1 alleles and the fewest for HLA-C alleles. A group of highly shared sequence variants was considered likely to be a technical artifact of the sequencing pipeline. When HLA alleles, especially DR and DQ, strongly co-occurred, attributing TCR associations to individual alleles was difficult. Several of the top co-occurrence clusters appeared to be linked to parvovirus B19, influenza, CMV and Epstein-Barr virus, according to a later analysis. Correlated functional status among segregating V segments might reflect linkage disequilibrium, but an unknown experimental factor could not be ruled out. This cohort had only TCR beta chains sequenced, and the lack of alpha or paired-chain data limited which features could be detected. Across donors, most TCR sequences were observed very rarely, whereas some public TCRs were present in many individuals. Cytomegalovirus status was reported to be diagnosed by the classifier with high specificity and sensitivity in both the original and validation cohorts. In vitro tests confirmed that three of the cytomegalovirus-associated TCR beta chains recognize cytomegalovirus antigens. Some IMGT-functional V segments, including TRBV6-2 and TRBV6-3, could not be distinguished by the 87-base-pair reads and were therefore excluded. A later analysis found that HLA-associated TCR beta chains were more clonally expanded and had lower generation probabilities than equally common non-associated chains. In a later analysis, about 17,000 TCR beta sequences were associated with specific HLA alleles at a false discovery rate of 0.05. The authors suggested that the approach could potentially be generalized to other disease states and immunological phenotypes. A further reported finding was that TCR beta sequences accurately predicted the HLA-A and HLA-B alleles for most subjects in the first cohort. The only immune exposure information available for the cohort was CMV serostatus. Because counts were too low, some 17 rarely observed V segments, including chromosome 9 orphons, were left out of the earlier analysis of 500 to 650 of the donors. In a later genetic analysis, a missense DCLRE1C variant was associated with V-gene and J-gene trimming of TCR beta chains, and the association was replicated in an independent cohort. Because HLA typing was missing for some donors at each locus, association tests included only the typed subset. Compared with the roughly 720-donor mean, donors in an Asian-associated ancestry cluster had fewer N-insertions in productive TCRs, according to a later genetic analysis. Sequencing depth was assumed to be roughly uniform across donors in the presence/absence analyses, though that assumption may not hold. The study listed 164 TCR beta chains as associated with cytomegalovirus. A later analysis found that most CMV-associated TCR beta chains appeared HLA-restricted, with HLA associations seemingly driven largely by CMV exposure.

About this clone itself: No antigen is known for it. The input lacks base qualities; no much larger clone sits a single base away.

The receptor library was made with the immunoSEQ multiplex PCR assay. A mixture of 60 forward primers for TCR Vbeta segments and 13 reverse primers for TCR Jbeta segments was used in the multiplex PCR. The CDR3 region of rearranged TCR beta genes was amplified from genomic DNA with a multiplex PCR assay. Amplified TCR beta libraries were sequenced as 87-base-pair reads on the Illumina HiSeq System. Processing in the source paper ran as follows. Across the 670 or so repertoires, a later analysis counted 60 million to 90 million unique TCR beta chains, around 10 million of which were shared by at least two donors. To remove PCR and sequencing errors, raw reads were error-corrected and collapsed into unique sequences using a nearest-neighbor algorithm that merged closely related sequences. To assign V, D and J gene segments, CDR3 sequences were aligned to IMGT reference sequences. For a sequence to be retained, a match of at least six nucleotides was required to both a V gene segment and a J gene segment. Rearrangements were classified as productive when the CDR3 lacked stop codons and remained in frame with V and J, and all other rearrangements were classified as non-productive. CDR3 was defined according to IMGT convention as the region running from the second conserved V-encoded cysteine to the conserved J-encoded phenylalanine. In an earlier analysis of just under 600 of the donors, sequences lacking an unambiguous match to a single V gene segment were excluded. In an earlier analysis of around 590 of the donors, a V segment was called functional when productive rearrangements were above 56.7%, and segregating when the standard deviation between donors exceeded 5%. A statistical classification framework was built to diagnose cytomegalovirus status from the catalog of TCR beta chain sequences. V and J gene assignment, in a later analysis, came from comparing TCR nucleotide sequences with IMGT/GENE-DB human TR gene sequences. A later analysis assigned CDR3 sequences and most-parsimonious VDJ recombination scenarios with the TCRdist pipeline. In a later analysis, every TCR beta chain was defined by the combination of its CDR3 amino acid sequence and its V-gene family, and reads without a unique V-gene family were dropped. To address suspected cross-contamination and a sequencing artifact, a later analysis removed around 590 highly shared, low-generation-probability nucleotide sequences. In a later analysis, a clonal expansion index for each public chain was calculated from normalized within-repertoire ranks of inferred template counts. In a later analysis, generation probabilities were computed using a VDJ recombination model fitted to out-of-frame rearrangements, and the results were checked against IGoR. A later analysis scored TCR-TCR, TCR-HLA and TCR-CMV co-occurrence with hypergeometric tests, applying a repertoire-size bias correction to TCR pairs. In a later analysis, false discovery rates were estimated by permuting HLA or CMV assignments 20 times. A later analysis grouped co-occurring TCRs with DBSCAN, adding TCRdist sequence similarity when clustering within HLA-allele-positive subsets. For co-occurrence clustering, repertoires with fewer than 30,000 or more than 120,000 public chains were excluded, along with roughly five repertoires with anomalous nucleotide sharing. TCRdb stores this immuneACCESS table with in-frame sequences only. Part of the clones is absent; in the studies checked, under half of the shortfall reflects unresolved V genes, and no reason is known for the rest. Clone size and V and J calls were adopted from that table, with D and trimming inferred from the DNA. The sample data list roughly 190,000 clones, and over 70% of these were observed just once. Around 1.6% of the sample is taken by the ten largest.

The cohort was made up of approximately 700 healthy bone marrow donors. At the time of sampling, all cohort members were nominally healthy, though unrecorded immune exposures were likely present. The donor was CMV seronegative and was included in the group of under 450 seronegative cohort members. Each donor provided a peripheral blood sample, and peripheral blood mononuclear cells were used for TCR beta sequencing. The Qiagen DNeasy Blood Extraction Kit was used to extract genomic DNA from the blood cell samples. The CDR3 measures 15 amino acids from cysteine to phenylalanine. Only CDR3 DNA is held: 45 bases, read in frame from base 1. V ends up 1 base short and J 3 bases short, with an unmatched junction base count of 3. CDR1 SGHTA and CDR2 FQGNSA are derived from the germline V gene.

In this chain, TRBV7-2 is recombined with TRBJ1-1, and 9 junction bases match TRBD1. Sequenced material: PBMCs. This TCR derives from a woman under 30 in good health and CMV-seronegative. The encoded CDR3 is CASSLGRTGDTEAFF. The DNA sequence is TGTGCCAGCAGCTTAGGGCGGACAGGGGACACTGAAGCTTTCTTT.